This T cell receptor (beta chain) was observed in a study of cytomegalovirus exposure and HLA in healthy donors. Turning to the study itself: The 95 to 150 validation repertoires used a platform that matched the one used for the approximately 620 first-cohort repertoires, as a later analysis reported.

The table came from immunoSEQ multiplex PCR; TCRdb's copy has only in-frame clones and leaves some out. The repertoire holds approximately 180,000 clones, about 82% seen once, with around 1.6% in the top ten. Trimming removed 1 base from V and 3 bases from J, with 9 bases in between. This CDR3 spans 14 amino acids. Germline V gives CDR1 MNHNY, CDR2 SVGAGI (reference sequence). A word on this clone: Its antigen is currently unknown.

Study-wide points: The study listed 164 cytomegalovirus-associated TCR beta chains. Researchers reported that a few CMV-associated chains were confirmed in vitro as CMV antigen-specific. In a later analysis, first-cohort TCR clusters were found to tend to co-occur in the roughly 120 validation repertoires.

Sequences were obtained from PBMCs. The TCR was taken from a woman aged 18-29 years in good health and CMV-seronegative. The chain uses TRBV6-6 and TRBJ1-2, with D possibly matching TRBD1 (5 bases). CDR3 sequence: CASSYYPGHYGYTF. The CDR3 bases are TGTGCCAGCAGTTACTACCCAGGGCACTATGGCTACACCTTC.